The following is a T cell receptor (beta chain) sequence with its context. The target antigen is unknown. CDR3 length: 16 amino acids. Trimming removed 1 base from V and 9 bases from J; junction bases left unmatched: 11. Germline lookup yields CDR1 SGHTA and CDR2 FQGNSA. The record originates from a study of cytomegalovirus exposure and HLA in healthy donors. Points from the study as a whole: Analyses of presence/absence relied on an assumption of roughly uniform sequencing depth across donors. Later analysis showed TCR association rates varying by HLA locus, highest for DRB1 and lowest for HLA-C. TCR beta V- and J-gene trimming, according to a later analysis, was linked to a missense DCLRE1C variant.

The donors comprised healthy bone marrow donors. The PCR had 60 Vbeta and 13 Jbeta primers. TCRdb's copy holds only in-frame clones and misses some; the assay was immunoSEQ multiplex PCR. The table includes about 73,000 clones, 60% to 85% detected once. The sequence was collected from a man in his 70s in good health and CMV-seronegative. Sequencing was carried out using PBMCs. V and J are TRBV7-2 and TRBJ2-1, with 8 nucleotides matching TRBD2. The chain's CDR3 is CASSLGSVRGLGEQFF. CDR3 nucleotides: TGTGCCAGCAGCTTAGGGAGTGTGCGGGGACTAGGTGAGCAGTTCTTC.